This T cell receptor beta chain was observed in a study of blood T cell repertoires in COVID-19. About the study: Sources were T cells, B-cell-depleted T cells, or PBMCs; the material itself was cDNA or gDNA.

Trimming stripped 0 bases from V and 5 bases from J, with 16 bases between. The germline V gene encodes CDR1 SGHAT and CDR2 FQNNGV. The CDR3 extends over 17 amino acids. Participant age was roughly 18 to 89 years, and participants resided in 25 or so US areas. Exposed volunteers were people who met a COVID-19 case within 2 weeks before study entry. Method: immunoSEQ multiplex PCR; TCRdb's copy keeps in-frame clones and lacks some. Of a few hundred thousand clones listed, under 90% are singletons. This rearrangement joins TRBV11-2 to TRBJ2-2; weak D call: TRBD2 (7 bases). Sequencing used PBMCs or T cells enriched from blood (not recorded which). The receptor's source is a woman aged 45-60 years who had been exposed to COVID-19. The CDR3 bases are TGTGCCAGCAGCTTAGATCACCCCAGGGGAGGGACCGGGGAGCTGTTTTTT. Protein sequence: CASSLDHPRGGTGELFF.